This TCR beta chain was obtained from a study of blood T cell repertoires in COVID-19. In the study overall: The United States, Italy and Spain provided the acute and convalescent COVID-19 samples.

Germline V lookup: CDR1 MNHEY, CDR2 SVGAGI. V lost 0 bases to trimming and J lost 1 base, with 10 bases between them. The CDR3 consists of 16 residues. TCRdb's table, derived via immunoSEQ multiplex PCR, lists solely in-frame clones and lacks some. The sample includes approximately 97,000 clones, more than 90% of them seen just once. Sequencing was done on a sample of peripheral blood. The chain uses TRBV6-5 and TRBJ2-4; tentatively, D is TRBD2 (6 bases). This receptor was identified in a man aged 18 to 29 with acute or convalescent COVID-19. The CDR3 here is CASSYSVRGAKNIQYF. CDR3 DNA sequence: TGTGCCAGCAGTTACTCGGTTCGGGGGGCCAAAAACATTCAGTACTTC.